This TCR beta chain was sequenced for a study of T cell repertoires in cytomegalovirus infection. V was pared by 5 bases and J by 1 base, with 5 bases of the junction left unmatched. This CDR3 comprises 15 residues. Germline CDR1 is SGHAT and CDR2 is FQNNGV. TCRdb called the reads again in MiXCR, with one record for every CDR3 protein. The sample yields about 98,000 distinct CDR3 sequences, more than 15% seen once. This clonotype has a count of ten or more. The sequencing sample was made of PBMCs. This receptor was taken from a human donor in good health (CMV status not recorded). Some clones in this sample may be carry-over from other donors' samples. The rearrangement uses TRBV11-2 and TRBJ2-3; 8 nucleotides match TRBD2. The chain's CDR3 is CASSTGTRGTDTQYF. CDR3 coding DNA: TGTGCCAGCAGCACCGGGACTAGAGGCACAGATACGCAGTATTTT.